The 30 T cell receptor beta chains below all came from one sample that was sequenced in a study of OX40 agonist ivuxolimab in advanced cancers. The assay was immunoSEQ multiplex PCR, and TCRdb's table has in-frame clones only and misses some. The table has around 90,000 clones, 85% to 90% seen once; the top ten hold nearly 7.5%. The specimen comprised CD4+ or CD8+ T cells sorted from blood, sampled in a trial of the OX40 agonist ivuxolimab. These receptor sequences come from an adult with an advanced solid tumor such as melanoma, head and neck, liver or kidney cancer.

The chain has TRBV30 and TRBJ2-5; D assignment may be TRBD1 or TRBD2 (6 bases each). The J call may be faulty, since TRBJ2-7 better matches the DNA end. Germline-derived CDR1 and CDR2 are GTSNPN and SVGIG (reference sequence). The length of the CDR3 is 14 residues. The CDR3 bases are TGTGCCTGGAGTACGATCCGGGGGCTCCACGAGCAGTACTTC. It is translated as CAWSTIRGLHEQYF.

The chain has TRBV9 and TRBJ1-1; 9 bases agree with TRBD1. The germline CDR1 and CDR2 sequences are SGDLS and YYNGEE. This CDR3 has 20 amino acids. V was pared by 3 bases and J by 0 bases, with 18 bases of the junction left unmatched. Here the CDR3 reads CASSAKDRDREEVMNTEAFF. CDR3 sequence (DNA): TGTGCCAGCAGCGCGAAGGACCGGGACAGGGAAGAGGTTATGAACACTGAAGCTTTCTTT.

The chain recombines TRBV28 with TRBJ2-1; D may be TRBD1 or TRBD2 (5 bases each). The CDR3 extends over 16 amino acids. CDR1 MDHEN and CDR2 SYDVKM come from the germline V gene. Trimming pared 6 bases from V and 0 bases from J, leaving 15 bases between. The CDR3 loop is CASRGSSGSSYNEQFF. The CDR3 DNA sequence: TGTGCCAGCAGGGGCTCATCAGGGAGCTCCTACAATGAGCAGTTCTTC.

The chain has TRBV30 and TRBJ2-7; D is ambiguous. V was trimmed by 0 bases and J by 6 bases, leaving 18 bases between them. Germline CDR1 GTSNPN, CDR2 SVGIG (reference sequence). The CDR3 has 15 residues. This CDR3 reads CAWSVIGPGYFEQYF. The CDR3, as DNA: TGTGCCTGGAGTGTCATAGGACCGGGTTACTTCGAGCAGTACTTC. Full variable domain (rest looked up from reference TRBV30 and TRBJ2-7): SQTIHQWPATLVQPVGSPLSLECTVEGTSNPNLYWYRQAAGRGLQLLFYSVGIGQISSEVPQNLSASRPQDRQFILSSKKLLLSDSGFYLCAWSVIGPGYFEQYFGPGTRLTVT.

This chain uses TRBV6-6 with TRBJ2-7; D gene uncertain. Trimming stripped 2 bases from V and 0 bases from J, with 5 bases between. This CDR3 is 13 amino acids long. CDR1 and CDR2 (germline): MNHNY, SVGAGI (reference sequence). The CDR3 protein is CASSYGPSYEQYF. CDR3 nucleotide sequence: TGTGCCAGCAGTTACGGGCCCTCCTACGAGCAGTACTTC.

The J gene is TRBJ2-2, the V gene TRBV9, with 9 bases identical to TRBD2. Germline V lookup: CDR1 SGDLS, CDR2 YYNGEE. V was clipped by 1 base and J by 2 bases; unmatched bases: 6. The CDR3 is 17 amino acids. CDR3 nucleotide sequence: TGTGCCAGCAGCGTAACCCCTAGCGGGGTCAACACCGGGGAGCTGTTTTTT. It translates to CASSVTPSGVNTGELFF.

DNA of the CDR3: TGCGCCAGCAGCTCCGGGAGGGAGGGAGATACGCAGTATTTT. Protein sequence: CASSSGREGDTQYF. This chain links TRBV5-1 with TRBJ2-3, with TRBD2 matching 8 bases. This CDR3 is built from 14 residues. The V and J ends lost 3 bases and 5 bases, in that order; junction bases with no gene match: 5. Germline V gene sequence: CDR1 SGHRS, CDR2 YFSETQ.

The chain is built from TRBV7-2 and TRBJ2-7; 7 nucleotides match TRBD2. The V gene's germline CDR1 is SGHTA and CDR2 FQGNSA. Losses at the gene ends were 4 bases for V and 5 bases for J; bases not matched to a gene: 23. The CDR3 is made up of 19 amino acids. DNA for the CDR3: TGTGCCAGCAGCTCCCCCGCGGCTAGCGGAACCGTACTCGGCAACGAGCAGTACTTC. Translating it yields CASSSPAASGTVLGNEQYF.

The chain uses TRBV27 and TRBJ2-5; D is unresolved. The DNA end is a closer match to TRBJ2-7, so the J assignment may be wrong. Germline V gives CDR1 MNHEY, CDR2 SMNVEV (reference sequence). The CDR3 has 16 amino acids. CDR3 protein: CASSLSMRHLAYEQYF. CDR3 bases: TGTGCCAGCAGTTTATCGATGCGACACCTAGCCTACGAGCAGTACTTC.

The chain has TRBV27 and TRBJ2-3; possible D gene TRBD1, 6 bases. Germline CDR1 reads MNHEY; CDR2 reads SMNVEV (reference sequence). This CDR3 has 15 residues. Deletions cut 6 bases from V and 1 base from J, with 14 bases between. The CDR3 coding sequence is TGTGCCAGCAGCTTTGACAGGCGGGGCACAGATACGCAGTATTTT. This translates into CASSFDRRGTDTQYF.

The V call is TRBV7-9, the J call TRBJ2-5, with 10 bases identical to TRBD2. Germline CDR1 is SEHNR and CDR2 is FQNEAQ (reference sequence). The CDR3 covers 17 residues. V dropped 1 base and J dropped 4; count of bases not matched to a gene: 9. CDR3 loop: CASSLVFGLADGETQYF. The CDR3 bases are TGTGCCAGCAGCTTAGTGTTTGGACTAGCGGATGGAGAGACCCAGTACTTC. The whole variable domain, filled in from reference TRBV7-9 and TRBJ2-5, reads DTGVSQNPRHKITKRGQNVTFRCDPISEHNRLYWYRQTLGQGPEFLTYFQNEAQLEKSRLLSDRFSAERPKGSFSTLEIQRTEQGDSAMYLCASSLVFGLADGETQYFGPGTRLLVL.

Written as DNA, the CDR3 is TGTGCCAGCTCCGGCCTATCGGTGAACTATGGCTACACCTTC. This gives the protein CASSGLSVNYGYTF. The chain is built from TRBV6-1 and TRBJ1-2, with D unclear. The CDR3 contains 14 residues. Per the germline V gene, CDR1 is MNHNS and CDR2 is SASEGT. V lost 8 bases and J 2 bases, leaving 15 bases between the germline ends.

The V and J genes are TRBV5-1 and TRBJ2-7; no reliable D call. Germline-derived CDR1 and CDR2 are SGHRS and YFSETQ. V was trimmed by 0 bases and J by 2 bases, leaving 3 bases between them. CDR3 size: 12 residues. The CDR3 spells CASSLDTYEQYF. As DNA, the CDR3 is TGCGCCAGCAGCTTGGACACCTACGAGCAGTACTTC.

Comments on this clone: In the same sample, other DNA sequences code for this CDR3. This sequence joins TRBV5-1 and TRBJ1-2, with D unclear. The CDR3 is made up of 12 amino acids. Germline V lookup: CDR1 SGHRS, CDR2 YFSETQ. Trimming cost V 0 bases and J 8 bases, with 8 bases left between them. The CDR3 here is CASSLAGGGYTF. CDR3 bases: TGCGCCAGCAGCTTGGCAGGCGGCGGCTACACCTTC.

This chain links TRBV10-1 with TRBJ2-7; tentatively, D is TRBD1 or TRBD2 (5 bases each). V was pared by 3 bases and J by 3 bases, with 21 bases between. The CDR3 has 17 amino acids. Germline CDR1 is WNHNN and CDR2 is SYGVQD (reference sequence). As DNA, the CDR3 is TGCGCCAGCAGTGAACGACACCCCCGGGACGGAGGCTACGAGCAGTACTTC. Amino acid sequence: CASSERHPRDGGYEQYF.

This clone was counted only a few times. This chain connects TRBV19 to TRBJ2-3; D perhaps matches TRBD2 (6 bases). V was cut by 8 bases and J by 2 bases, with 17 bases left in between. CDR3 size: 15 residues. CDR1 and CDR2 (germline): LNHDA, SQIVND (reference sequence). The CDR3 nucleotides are TGTGCCAGTTCTCCGATAGCGGCAACCACAGATACGCAGTATTTT. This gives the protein CASSPIAATTDTQYF.

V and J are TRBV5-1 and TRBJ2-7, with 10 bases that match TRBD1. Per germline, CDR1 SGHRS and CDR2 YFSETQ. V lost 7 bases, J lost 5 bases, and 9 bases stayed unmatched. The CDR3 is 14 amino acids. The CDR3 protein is CASGIGQGGNEQYF. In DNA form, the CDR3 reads TGCGCCAGCGGAATTGGACAGGGGGGGAACGAGCAGTACTTC. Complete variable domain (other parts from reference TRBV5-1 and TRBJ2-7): KAGVTQTPRYLIKTRGQQVTLSCSPISGHRSVSWYQQTPGQGLQFLFEYFSETQRNKGNFPGRFSGRQFSNSRSEMNVSTLELGDSALYLCASGIGQGGNEQYFGPGTRLTVT.

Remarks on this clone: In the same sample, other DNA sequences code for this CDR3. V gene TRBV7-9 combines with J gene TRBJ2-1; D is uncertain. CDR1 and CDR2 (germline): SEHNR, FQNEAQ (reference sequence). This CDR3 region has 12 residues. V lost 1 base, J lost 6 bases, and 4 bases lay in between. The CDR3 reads CASSLVSNEQFF. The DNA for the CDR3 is TGTGCCAGCAGCTTAGTCTCCAATGAGCAGTTCTTC.

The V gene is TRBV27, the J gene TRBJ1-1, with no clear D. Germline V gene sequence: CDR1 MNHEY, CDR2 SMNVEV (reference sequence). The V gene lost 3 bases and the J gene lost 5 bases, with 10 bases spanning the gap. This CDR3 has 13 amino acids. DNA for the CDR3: TGTGCCAGCAGTTTCTCTCCGGGAACTGAAGCTTTCTTT. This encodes CASSFSPGTEAFF.

CDR3 amino acids: CASSGGGAQTQYF. The DNA for the CDR3 is TGTGCCAGCAGTGGAGGGGGCGCACAGACCCAGTACTTC. This chain joins TRBV6-1 and TRBJ2-5, with 7 bases that match TRBD1. The CDR3 has 13 amino acids. Germline assignment: CDR1 MNHNS and CDR2 SASEGT. Trimming cost V 4 bases and J 6 bases; bases outside gene matches: 5.

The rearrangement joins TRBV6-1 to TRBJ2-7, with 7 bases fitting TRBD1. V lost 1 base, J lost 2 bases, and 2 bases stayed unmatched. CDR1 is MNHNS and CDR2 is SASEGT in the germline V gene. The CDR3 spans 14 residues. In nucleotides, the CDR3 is TGTGCCAGCAGTGAAGAACAGGGGACCTACGAGCAGTACTTC. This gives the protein CASSEEQGTYEQYF.

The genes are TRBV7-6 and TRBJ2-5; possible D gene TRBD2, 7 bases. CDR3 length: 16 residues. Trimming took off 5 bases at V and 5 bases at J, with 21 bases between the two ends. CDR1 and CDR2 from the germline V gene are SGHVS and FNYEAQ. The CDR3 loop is CASSNKGEGRWETQYF. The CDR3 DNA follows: TGTGCCAGCAGCAATAAGGGGGAGGGCCGTTGGGAGACCCAGTACTTC.

The CDR3 region is CASSLVWSYGSRETQYF. CDR3 DNA: TGCGCCAGCAGCTTGGTGTGGTCCTACGGGAGCCGGGAGACCCAGTACTTC. The chain joins TRBV5-1 to TRBJ2-5; D is possibly TRBD2 (6 bases). CDR3 length: 17 residues. Looked up from germline, CDR1 is SGHRS and CDR2 is YFSETQ. V was shortened by 0 bases and J by 5 bases, with 20 bases between the two germline ends.

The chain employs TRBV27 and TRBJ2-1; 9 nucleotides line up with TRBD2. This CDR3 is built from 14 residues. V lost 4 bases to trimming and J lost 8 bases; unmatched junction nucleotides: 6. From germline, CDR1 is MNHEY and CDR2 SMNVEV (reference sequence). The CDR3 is CASSYGTSTDEQFF. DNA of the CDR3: TGTGCCAGCAGTTACGGGACTAGCACCGATGAGCAGTTCTTC.

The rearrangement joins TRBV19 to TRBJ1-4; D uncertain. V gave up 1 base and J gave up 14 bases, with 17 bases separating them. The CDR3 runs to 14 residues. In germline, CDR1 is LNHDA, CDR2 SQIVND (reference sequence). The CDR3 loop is CASSIGGGRGLLFF. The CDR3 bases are TGTGCCAGTAGTATAGGCGGCGGCAGAGGCCTTCTGTTTTTT.

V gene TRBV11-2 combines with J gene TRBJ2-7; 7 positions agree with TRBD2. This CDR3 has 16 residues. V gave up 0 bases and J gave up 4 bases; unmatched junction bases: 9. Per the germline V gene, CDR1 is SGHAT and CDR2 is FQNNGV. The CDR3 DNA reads TGTGCCAGCAGCTTAGACCCGTGGCGGGAGACTTACGAGCAGTACTTC. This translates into CASSLDPWRETYEQYF.

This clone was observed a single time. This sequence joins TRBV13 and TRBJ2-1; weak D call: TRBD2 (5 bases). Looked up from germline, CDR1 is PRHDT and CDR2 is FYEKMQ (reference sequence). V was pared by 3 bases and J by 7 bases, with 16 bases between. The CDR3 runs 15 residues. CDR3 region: CASSFTTEEGNEQFF. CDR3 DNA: TGTGCCAGCAGCTTTACGACGGAGGAAGGAAATGAGCAGTTCTTC.

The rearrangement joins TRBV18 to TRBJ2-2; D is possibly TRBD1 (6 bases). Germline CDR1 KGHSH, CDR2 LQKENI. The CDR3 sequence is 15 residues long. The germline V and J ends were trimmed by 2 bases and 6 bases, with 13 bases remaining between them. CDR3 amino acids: CASSPRAGAAGELFF. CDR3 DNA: TGTGCCAGCTCACCAAGGGCAGGGGCCGCCGGGGAGCTGTTTTTT.

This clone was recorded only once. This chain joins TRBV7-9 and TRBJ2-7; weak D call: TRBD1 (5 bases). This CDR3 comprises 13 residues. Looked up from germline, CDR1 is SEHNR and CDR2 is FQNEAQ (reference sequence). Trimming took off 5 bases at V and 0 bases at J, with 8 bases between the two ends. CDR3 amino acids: CASSQGISYEQYF. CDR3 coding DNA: TGTGCCAGCAGCCAGGGCATCTCCTACGAGCAGTACTTC.

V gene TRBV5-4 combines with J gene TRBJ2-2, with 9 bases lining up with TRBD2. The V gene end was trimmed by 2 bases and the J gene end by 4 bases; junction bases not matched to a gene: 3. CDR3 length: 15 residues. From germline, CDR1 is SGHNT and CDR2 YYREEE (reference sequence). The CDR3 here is CASSLEAGGTGELFF. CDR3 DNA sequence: TGTGCCAGCAGCTTAGAAGCGGGAGGCACCGGGGAGCTGTTTTTT. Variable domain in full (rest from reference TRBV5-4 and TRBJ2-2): ETGVTQSPTHLIKTRGQQVTLRCSSQSGHNTVSWYQQALGQGPQFIFQYYREEENGRGNFPPRFSGLQFPNYSSELNVNALELDDSALYLCASSLEAGGTGELFFGEGSRLTVL.